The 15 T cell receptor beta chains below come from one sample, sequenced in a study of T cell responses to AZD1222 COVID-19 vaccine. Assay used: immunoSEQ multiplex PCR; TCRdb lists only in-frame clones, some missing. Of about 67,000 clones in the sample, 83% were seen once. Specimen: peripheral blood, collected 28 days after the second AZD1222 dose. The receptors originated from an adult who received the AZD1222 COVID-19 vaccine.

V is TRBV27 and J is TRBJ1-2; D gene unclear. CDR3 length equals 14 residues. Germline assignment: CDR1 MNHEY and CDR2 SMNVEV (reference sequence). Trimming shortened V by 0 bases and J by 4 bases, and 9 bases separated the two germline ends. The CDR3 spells CASSLSGSPYGYTF. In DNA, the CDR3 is TGTGCCAGCAGTTTATCGGGCAGCCCCTATGGCTACACCTTC.

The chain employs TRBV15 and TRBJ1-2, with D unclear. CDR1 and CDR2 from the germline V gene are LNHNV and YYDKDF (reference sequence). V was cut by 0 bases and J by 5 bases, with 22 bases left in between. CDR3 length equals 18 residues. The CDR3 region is CATSRDPFGRQSGYGYTF. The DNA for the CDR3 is TGTGCCACCAGCAGAGATCCTTTTGGCAGGCAGAGCGGATATGGCTACACCTTC.

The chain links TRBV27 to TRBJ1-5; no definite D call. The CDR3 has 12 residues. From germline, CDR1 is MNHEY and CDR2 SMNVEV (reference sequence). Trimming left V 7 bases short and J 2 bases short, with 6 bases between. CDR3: CASKRGNQPQHF. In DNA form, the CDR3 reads TGTGCCAGCAAAAGGGGCAATCAGCCCCAGCATTTT.

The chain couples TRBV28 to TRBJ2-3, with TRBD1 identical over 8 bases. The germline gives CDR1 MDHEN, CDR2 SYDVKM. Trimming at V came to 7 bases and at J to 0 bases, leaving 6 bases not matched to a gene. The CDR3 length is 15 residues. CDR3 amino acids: CASNVQGASTDTQYF. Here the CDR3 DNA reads TGTGCCAGCAACGTCCAGGGGGCTAGCACAGATACGCAGTATTTT.

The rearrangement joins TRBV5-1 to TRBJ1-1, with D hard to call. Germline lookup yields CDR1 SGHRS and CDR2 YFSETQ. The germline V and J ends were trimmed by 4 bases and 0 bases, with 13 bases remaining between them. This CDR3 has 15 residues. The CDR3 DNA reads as TGCGCCAGCAGCCCGCTGCTTTCCATGAACACTGAAGCTTTCTTT. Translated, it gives CASSPLLSMNTEAFF.

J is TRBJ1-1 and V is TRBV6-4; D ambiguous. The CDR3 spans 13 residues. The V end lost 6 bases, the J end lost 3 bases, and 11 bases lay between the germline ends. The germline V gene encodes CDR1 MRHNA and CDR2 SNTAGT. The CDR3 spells CASRWAADTEAFF. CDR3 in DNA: TGTGCCAGCAGATGGGCCGCAGACACTGAAGCTTTCTTT.

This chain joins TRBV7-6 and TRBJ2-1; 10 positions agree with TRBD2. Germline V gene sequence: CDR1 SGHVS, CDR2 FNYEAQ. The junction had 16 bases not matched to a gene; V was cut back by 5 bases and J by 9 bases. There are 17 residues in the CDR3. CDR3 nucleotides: TGTGCCAGCAGCCTTAGATTAATCAGCGGGGGGGAGCGTGAGCAGTTCTTC. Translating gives CASSLRLISGGEREQFF.

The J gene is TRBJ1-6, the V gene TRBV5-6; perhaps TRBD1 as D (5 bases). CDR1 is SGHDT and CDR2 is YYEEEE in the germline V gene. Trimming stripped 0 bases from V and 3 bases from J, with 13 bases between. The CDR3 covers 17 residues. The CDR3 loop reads CASSLAGTAGYNSPLHF. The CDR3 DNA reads TGTGCCAGCAGCTTGGCCGGGACGGCTGGCTATAATTCACCCCTCCACTTT.

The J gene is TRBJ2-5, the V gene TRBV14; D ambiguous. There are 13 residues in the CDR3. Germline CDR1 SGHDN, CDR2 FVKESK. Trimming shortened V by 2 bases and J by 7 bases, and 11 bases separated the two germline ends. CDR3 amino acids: CASSQQVLLTQYF. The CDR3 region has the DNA TGTGCCAGCAGCCAACAGGTGCTGTTGACCCAGTACTTC. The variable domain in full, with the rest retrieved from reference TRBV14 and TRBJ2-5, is EAGVTQFPSHSVIEKGQTVTLRCDPISGHDNLYWYRRVMGKEIKFLLHFVKESKQDESGMPNNRFLAERTGGTYSTLKVQPAELEDSGVYFCASSQQVLLTQYFGPGTRLLVL.

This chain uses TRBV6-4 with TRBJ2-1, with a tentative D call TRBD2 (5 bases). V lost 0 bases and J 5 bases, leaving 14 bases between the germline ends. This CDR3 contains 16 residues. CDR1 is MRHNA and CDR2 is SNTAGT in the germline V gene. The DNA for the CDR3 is TGTGCCAGCAGTGACTCGACGGGAAATTTTGACAATGAGCAGTTCTTC. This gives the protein CASSDSTGNFDNEQFF.

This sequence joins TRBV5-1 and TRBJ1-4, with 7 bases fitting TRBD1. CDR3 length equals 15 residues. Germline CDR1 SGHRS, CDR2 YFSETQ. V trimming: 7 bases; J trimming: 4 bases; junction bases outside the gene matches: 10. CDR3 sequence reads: CASRTSGTDNEKLFF. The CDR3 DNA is TGCGCCAGCCGTACCTCCGGGACAGATAATGAAAAACTGTTTTTT.

CDR3 coding DNA: TGTGCCAGCAGACGGACAGGGAGCCATTATGGCTACACCTTC. Protein: CASRRTGSHYGYTF. The chain carries TRBV14 and TRBJ1-2, with TRBD1 matching 8 bases. The CDR3 length is 14 residues. J lost 5 bases, V lost 6 bases, and 8 bases had no gene match. Germline V CDR1 and CDR2: SGHDN, FVKESK.

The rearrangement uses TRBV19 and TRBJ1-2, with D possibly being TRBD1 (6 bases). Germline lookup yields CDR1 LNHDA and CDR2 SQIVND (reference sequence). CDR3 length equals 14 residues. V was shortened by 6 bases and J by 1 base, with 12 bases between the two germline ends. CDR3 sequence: CASSSRTVNYGYTF. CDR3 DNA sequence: TGTGCCAGTAGCTCCCGGACAGTTAACTATGGCTACACCTTC.

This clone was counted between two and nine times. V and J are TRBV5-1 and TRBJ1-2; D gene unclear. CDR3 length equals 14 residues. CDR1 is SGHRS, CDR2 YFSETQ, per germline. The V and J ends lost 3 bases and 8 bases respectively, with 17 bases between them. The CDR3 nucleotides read TGCGCCAGCAGCTCCCGGCCGGGTGATGGCGGCTACACCTTC. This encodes CASSSRPGDGGYTF.

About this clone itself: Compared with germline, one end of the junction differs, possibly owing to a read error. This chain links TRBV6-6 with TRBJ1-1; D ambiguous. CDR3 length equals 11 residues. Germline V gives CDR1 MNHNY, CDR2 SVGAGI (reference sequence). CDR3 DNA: TGTGCCAGCCGAGGGAACGCTGAAGCTTTCTTT. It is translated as CASRGNAEAFF.